This is a list of T cell receptor beta chains from one sample in a study of cytomegalovirus exposure and HLA in healthy donors. Measured with immunoSEQ multiplex PCR; TCRdb has only the in-frame clones, and not every one. This table holds about 110,000 clones, approximately 70% found once. Specimen: PBMCs. These receptors all stem from a man aged 25 to 40 in good health and CMV-seropositive. Each CDR3 is given with its conserved first and last residue. A D gene is named only where the DNA matches it firmly. Expanded clones get a size class; other rows say once, few or many, or leave the size out.

J gene,D gene,V gene,clone size,CDR3 protein,CDR3 DNA
TRBJ1-3,-,TRBV28,few,CASSLGGALSGNTIYF,TGTGCCAGCAGTTTAGGGGGCGCCTTGTCTGGAAACACCATATATTTT
TRBJ2-3,-,TRBV9,-,CASSAWGRVGDSFTDTQYF,TGTGCCAGCAGCGCCTGGGGGCGGGTTGGCGATTCTTTCACAGATACGCAGTATTTT
TRBJ1-3,-,TRBV6-5,-,CASRVTGKDTIYF,TGTGCCAGCAGGGTTACAGGGAAGGACACCATATATTTT
TRBJ2-2,-,TRBV7-3,-,CASSLGQGGVTGELFF,TGTGCCAGCAGCTTAGGGCAGGGGGGCGTCACCGGGGAGCTGTTTTTT
TRBJ2-1,-,TRBV6-5,-,CASSYQGLPFIDEQFF,TGTGCCAGCAGTTACCAAGGACTACCCTTTATCGATGAGCAGTTCTTC
TRBJ2-5,TRBD2,TRBV30,once,CACRLAGRETQYF,TGTGCCTGTCGGCTAGCGGGGCGAGAGACCCAGTACTTC
TRBJ2-1,TRBD2,TRBV30,-,CAWSVRTSYDNEQFF,TGTGCCTGGAGTGTACGGACTAGCTACGACAATGAGCAGTTCTTC
TRBJ1-6,-,TRBV7-9,once,CASSLDQQIVTLHF,TGTGCCAGCAGCTTAGATCAACAGATTGTAACCCTCCACTTT
TRBJ2-5,TRBD2,TRBV4-1,-,CASSQVGTSGVGETQYF,TGCGCCAGCAGCCAAGTGGGGACTAGCGGGGTGGGGGAGACCCAGTACTTC
TRBJ1-6,-,TRBV7-8,-,CASSLLLGSSYNSPLHF,TGTGCCAGCAGCTTACTCCTCGGGAGCTCCTATAATTCACCCCTCCACTTT
TRBJ2-1,-,TRBV2,few,CASSVSRVEQFF,TGTGCCAGCAGTGTATCGCGGGTTGAGCAGTTCTTC
TRBJ1-1,TRBD1,TRBV29-1,-,CSAFDRGSTEAFF,TGCAGCGCTTTCGACAGGGGGTCCACTGAAGCTTTCTTT
TRBJ1-5,-,TRBV30,-,CAWRPTGHYGQPQHF,TGTGCCTGGAGGCCCACAGGGCACTACGGGCAGCCCCAGCATTTT
TRBJ2-5,TRBD2,TRBV19,-,CASSIRASGAQETQYF,TGTGCCAGTAGTATAAGGGCTAGCGGGGCCCAAGAGACCCAGTACTTC
TRBJ2-1,TRBD2,TRBV28,-,CASRNTGLARYGSYNEQFF,TGTGCCAGCAGAAATACAGGACTAGCACGATACGGCTCCTACAATGAGCAGTTCTTC
TRBJ2-5,TRBD2,TRBV29-1,few,CSVDPSGRGETQYF,TGCAGCGTTGATCCTAGCGGGAGAGGGGAGACCCAGTACTTC
TRBJ1-1,TRBD1,TRBV28,-,CASLVLPGGGTEAFF,TGTGCCAGCTTAGTTTTACCAGGGGGAGGCACTGAAGCTTTCTTT
TRBJ2-7,-,TRBV7-6,-,CASSPLGSRGAYEQYF,TGTGCCAGCAGCCCCTTGGGGTCAAGGGGCGCCTACGAGCAGTACTTC
TRBJ1-4,-,TRBV28,-,CASTSNEKLFF,TGTGCCAGCACCTCTAATGAAAAACTGTTTTTT
TRBJ1-4,-,TRBV6-6,-,CASIDRTNEKLFF,TGTGCCAGCATCGATCGGACTAATGAAAAACTGTTTTTT
TRBJ1-1,TRBD1,TRBV6-6,-,CASRSGQLNTEAFF,TGTGCCAGCAGATCGGGACAGCTGAACACTGAAGCTTTCTTT
TRBJ1-1,TRBD1,TRBV15,-,CATRTDRAKTEAFF,TGTGCCACCAGGACGGACAGGGCGAAGACTGAAGCTTTCTTT
TRBJ1-4,-,TRBV2,-,CASSLQGTNEKLFF,TGTGCCAGCAGTTTACAGGGAACTAATGAAAAACTGTTTTTT
TRBJ1-1,TRBD1,TRBV23-1,few,CASSRSTGCIQAFF,TGCGCCAGCAGTCGATCGACAGGGTGTATCCAAGCTTTCTTT
TRBJ1-2,TRBD1,TRBV9,once,CASSWEGDRGLYSPYGYTF,TGTGCCAGCAGTTGGGAGGGGGACAGGGGGCTATATTCACCCTATGGCTACACCTTC
TRBJ1-3,-,TRBV5-1,-,CASSLGTTGNTIYF,TGCGCCAGCAGCTTGGGGACAACAGGAAACACCATATATTTT
TRBJ2-5,-,TRBV10-3,-,CAISEGQINQETQYF,TGTGCCATCAGTGAGGGACAGATAAACCAAGAGACCCAGTACTTC
TRBJ2-1,-,TRBV27,once,CASSQYNEQFF,TGTGCCAGCAGCCAGTACAATGAGCAGTTCTTC
TRBJ1-1,-,TRBV5-1,few,CASSSQGDTEAFF,TGCGCCAGCAGCTCACAGGGAGACACTGAAGCTTTCTTT
TRBJ2-1,-,TRBV7-9,-,CASSPTGTPYNEQFF,TGTGCCAGCAGCCCCACCGGGACACCCTACAATGAGCAGTTCTTC
TRBJ1-1,-,TRBV6-7,-,CASLAGPTEAFF,TGTGCCAGCTTGGCAGGGCCCACTGAAGCTTTCTTT
TRBJ2-3,-,TRBV10-3,few,CAISFSTDTQYF,TGTGCCATCAGCTTTAGCACAGATACGCAGTATTTT
TRBJ2-2,TRBD2,TRBV5-1,-,CASSLGPGLAPTGELFF,TGCGCCAGCAGCTTGGGACCGGGACTAGCGCCCACCGGGGAGCTGTTTTTT
TRBJ2-2,-,TRBV2,-,CASSLQGSGGELFF,TGTGCCAGCAGTCTGCAGGGCTCGGGCGGGGAGCTGTTTTTT
TRBJ2-7,-,TRBV7-3,-,CASSPFRVSSYEQYF,TGTGCCAGCAGCCCCTTCAGGGTCTCCTCCTACGAGCAGTACTTC
TRBJ1-5,-,TRBV27,-,CASPQPPVIDSFDSNQPQHF,TGTGCCAGCCCCCAACCCCCCGTGATAGATTCCTTTGATAGCAATCAGCCCCAGCATTTT
TRBJ1-1,-,TRBV15,-,CATSATMRGTEAFF,TGTGCCACCAGCGCCACTATGCGTGGCACTGAAGCTTTCTTT
TRBJ1-5,TRBD1,TRBV28,-,CASLNSAGGNQPQHF,TGTGCCAGCCTCAATTCGGCAGGGGGAAATCAGCCCCAGCATTTT
TRBJ1-2,TRBD1,TRBV27,-,CASSPSRDRGRYYGYTF,TGTGCCAGCAGTCCCTCCCGGGACAGGGGACGGTACTATGGCTACACCTTC
TRBJ2-1,TRBD1,TRBV6-6,-,CASSYLAGGYNEQFF,TGTGCCAGCAGTTATTTGGCAGGGGGCTACAATGAGCAGTTCTTC
TRBJ2-1,TRBD1,TRBV5-6,-,CASSLPGTGAHNEQFF,TGTGCCAGCAGCTTGCCCGGGACAGGGGCCCACAATGAGCAGTTCTTC
TRBJ1-2,-,TRBV27,-,CASSSGRGGYYGYTF,TGTGCCAGCAGTTCCGGACGGGGGGGTTACTATGGCTACACCTTC
TRBJ1-6,TRBD1,TRBV4-2,-,CASSLEGRDRENSPLHF,TGTGCCAGCAGCCTCGAGGGCCGGGACAGGGAGAATTCACCCCTCCACTTT
TRBJ2-1,TRBD1,TRBV5-1,-,CASSLGRQGWDEQFF,TGCGCCAGCAGCTTGGGACGACAGGGATGGGATGAGCAGTTCTTC
TRBJ2-5,TRBD1,TRBV10-3,-,CAISERGQETQYF,TGTGCCATCAGTGAGAGGGGACAGGAGACCCAGTACTTC
TRBJ2-3,-,TRBV4-1,-,CASSPGQRYTDTQYF,TGCGCCAGCAGCCCTGGACAGAGGTATACAGATACGCAGTATTTT
TRBJ1-4,TRBD1,TRBV7-4,few,CASSLGPGTGGIANEKLFF,TGTGCCAGCAGCTTAGGGCCCGGGACAGGAGGAATTGCTAATGAAAAACTGTTTTTT
TRBJ1-5,-,TRBV28,-,CASSLDQPQHF,TGTGCCAGCAGCCTCGATCAGCCCCAGCATTTT
TRBJ2-5,-,TRBV7-2,-,CASSRGTRETQYF,TGTGCCAGCAGCCGTGGGACACGGGAGACCCAGTACTTC
TRBJ1-2,-,TRBV9,once,CASRSPVNYGYTF,TGTGCCAGCAGATCCCCAGTCAACTATGGCTACACCTTC
TRBJ1-2,TRBD1,TRBV7-9,-,CASSSTLGGGYGYTF,TGTGCCAGCAGCTCGACGTTAGGGGGCGGCTATGGCTACACCTTC
TRBJ1-2,TRBD1,TRBV4-1,-,CASSRTGDGYTF,TGCGCCAGCAGCAGGACAGGGGACGGCTACACCTTC
TRBJ2-7,-,TRBV15,-,CATSRDRVGEQYF,TGTGCCACCAGCAGAGATCGAGTCGGCGAGCAGTACTTC
TRBJ1-4,-,TRBV18,-,CASSIAENEKLFF,TGTGCCAGCTCAATAGCCGAGAATGAAAAACTGTTTTTT
TRBJ2-2,TRBD2,TRBV9,-,CASRGLADTGELFF,TGTGCCAGCAGGGGACTAGCGGACACCGGGGAGCTGTTTTTT
TRBJ2-1,TRBD2,TRBV6-8,-,CASTTGLAGHNEQFF,TGTGCCAGCACCACAGGACTAGCGGGGCACAATGAGCAGTTCTTC
TRBJ1-2,TRBD1,TRBV18,few,CASSPSPPRTGGTYGYTF,TGTGCCAGCTCACCATCGCCGCCTCGGACAGGGGGGACCTATGGCTACACCTTC